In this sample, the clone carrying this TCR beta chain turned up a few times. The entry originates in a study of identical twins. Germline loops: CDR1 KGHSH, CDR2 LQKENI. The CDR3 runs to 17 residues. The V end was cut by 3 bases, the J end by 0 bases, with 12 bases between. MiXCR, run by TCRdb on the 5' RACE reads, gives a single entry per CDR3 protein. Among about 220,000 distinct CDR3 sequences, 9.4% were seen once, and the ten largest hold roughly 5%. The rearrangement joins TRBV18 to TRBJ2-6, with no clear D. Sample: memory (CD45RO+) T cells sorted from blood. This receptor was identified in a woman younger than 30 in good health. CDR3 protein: CASSPTGPYSGANVLTF. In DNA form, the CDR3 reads TGTGCCAGCTCACCTACCGGGCCTTACTCTGGGGCCAACGTCCTGACTTTC.